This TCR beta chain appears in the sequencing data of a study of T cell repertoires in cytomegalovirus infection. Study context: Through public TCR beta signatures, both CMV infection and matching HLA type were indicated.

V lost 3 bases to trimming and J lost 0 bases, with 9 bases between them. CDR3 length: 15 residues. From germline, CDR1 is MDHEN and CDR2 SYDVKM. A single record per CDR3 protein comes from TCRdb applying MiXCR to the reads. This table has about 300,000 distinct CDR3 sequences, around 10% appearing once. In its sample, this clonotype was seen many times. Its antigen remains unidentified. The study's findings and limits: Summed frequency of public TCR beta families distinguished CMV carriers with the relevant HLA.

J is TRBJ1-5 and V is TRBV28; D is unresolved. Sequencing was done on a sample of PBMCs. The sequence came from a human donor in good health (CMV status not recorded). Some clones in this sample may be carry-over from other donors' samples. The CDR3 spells CASSFRGYSNQPQHF. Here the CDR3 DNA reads TGTGCCAGCAGTTTTCGGGGTTATAGCAATCAGCCCCAGCATTTT.